Below, 31 T cell receptor beta chains from the same sample are listed, as sequenced in a study of OX40 agonist ivuxolimab in advanced cancers. TCRdb's copy holds only in-frame clones and misses some; the assay was immunoSEQ multiplex PCR. The profile covers about 86,000 clones, with 89% appearing a single time and around 0.19% taken by the ten largest. Sample: CD4+ or CD8+ T cells sorted from blood, taken in a trial of the OX40 agonist ivuxolimab. Source of these receptors: an adult with an advanced solid tumor such as melanoma, head and neck, liver or kidney cancer.

The chain has TRBV6-5 and TRBJ2-7; TRBD1 is a possible D gene (6 bases). CDR1 is MNHEY, CDR2 SVGAGI, per germline. The CDR3 sequence is 15 residues long. The germline V and J ends were trimmed by 0 bases and 2 bases, with 11 bases remaining between them. The CDR3 sequence: CASSYSTGGTYEQYV. In DNA form, the CDR3 reads TGTGCCAGCAGTTACTCTACTGGGGGCACCTACGAGCAGTACGTC.

The J gene is TRBJ2-5, the V gene TRBV7-3; D perhaps matches TRBD2 (5 bases). Germline assignment: CDR1 SGHTA and CDR2 FQGTGA. The CDR3 has 14 residues. V was cut by 2 bases and J by 11 bases, with 18 bases left in between. CDR3 sequence reads: CASSLGREQGPQYF. CDR3 nucleotide sequence: TGTGCCAGCAGCTTAGGCCGGGAACAAGGACCTCAGTACTTC.

The V gene is TRBV4-2, the J gene TRBJ2-7; 7 positions match TRBD2. CDR3 size: 15 residues. Germline values: CDR1 LGHNA, CDR2 YNFKEQ. After removal of 3 bases from V and 3 bases from J, the junction contained 8 bases not matched to a gene. The CDR3 reads CASSQVLGGGYEQYF. CDR3 sequence (DNA): TGTGCCAGCAGCCAGGTACTAGGCGGGGGCTACGAGCAGTACTTC.

This clone was seen only once. This rearrangement joins TRBV20-1 to TRBJ2-5; unclear D gene. The CDR3 length is 11 residues. The ends were cut back, 3 bases at V and 5 bases at J, with 7 bases in the middle. Germline CDR1 DFQATT, CDR2 SNEGSKA (reference sequence). The CDR3 here is CSARGYETQYF. CDR3 DNA sequence: TGCAGTGCTAGGGGGTATGAGACCCAGTACTTC.

The chain links TRBV28 to TRBJ2-2; unclear D gene. Germline values: CDR1 MDHEN, CDR2 SYDVKM. The length of the CDR3 is 12 residues. The ends were cut back, 4 bases at V and 0 bases at J, with 0 bases in the middle. This chain's CDR3 is CASSSNTGELFF. The CDR3 region has the DNA TGTGCCAGCAGTTCGAACACCGGGGAGCTGTTTTTT.

This rearrangement joins TRBV6-1 to TRBJ1-1; 9 bases are shared with TRBD1. V lost 6 bases and J lost 6; bases outside the gene matches: 11. The CDR3 has 15 amino acids. Per germline, CDR1 MNHNS and CDR2 SASEGT. The chain's CDR3 is CASRVPGQGWAEAFF. DNA of the CDR3: TGTGCCAGCAGAGTCCCCGGACAGGGGTGGGCTGAAGCTTTCTTT.

The V gene is TRBV6-5, the J gene TRBJ2-1; 11 bases map to TRBD2. V dropped 6 bases and J dropped 6; count of bases not matched to a gene: 7. CDR3 size: 15 residues. The germline CDR1 and CDR2 sequences are MNHEY and SVGAGI. The chain's CDR3 is CASRSLAGGGNEQFF. CDR3 DNA sequence: TGTGCCAGCAGATCCCTAGCGGGAGGTGGCAATGAGCAGTTCTTC.

The genes are TRBV2 and TRBJ1-4, with a possible D match to TRBD1 (5 bases). Trimming removed 5 bases from V and 10 bases from J, with 14 bases in between. The CDR3 has 13 residues. CDR1 is SNHLY and CDR2 is FYNNEI in the germline V gene. CDR3 protein: CASSRDSKGKLFF. CDR3 coding DNA: TGTGCCAGCAGTCGGGACTCTAAAGGAAAACTGTTTTTT.

The V and J genes are TRBV6-5 and TRBJ1-2; D gene uncertain. CDR1 is MNHEY and CDR2 is SVGAGI in the germline V gene. The length of the CDR3 is 12 residues. Trimming left V 3 bases short and J 4 bases short, with 6 bases between. The CDR3 coding sequence is TGTGCCAGCAGTTATGGAAGCTATGGCTACACCTTC. As protein: CASSYGSYGYTF.

Note on this clone: The sample has other DNA sequences that encode this CDR3 too. This chain joins TRBV18 and TRBJ1-1; D gene uncertain. Deletions cut 3 bases from V and 1 base from J, with 9 bases between. There are 14 residues in the CDR3. The germline V gene has CDR1 KGHSH and CDR2 LQKENI. In nucleotides, the CDR3 is TGTGCCAGCTCACCTCTTTCAGAGAACACTGAAGCTTTCTTT. Its translation is CASSPLSENTEAFF.

The chain is built from TRBV6-1 and TRBJ2-7; D is possibly TRBD1 (5 bases). CDR3 size: 15 residues. Germline V CDR1 and CDR2: MNHNS, SASEGT. V lost 1 base, J lost 4 bases, and 14 bases lay in between. CDR3 DNA sequence: TGTGCCAGCAGTGAAGGGGGCTCAAAAATTTACGAGCAGTACGTC. Encoded protein: CASSEGGSKIYEQYV.

The chain joins TRBV7-9 to TRBJ2-2; 16 bases are shared with TRBD2. J lost 0 bases, V lost 6 bases, and 1 base had no gene match. The CDR3 runs to 17 residues. Germline V lookup: CDR1 SEHNR, CDR2 FQNEAQ (reference sequence). CDR3 DNA: TGTGCCAGCAGGGGACTAGCGGGAGGGCCGAACACCGGGGAGCTGTTTTTT. Protein product: CASRGLAGGPNTGELFF.

The chain recombines TRBV6-5 with TRBJ1-5; D possibly corresponds to TRBD1 (6 bases). V lost 4 bases to trimming and J lost 1 base, with 8 bases between them. The CDR3 has 14 residues. Germline V lookup: CDR1 MNHEY, CDR2 SVGAGI. The CDR3 region is CASSLDRSNQPQHF. The DNA for the CDR3 is TGTGCCAGCAGTTTGGACAGAAGCAATCAGCCCCAGCATTTT.

The chain recombines TRBV4-3 with TRBJ2-7; TRBD2 matches at 7 bases. The trim removed 1 base at V and 2 bases at J, leaving 8 bases unmatched. This CDR3 contains 16 residues. Germline assignment: CDR1 LGHNA and CDR2 YSLEER. CDR3 coding DNA: TGCGCCAGCAGCCAAGCCACGGGCGGGAGCACCTACGAGCAGTACTTC. This sequence encodes CASSQATGGSTYEQYF.

This sequence joins TRBV28 and TRBJ1-2; D remains unclear. Germline-derived CDR1 and CDR2 are MDHEN and SYDVKM. Trimming cost V 3 bases and J 3 bases, with 17 bases left between them. The CDR3 consists of 16 residues. The CDR3 coding sequence is TGTGCCAGCAGTTTCCGCTCGGGCGCTTTTTACTATGGCTACACCTTC. It yields the protein CASSFRSGAFYYGYTF.

The rearrangement uses TRBV4-1 and TRBJ2-3, with TRBD2 identical over 8 bases. Germline CDR1 reads MGHRA; CDR2 reads YSYEKL. Unmatched junction bases numbered 1, after V lost 0 bases and J lost 5 bases. This CDR3 region has 14 residues. CDR3 DNA: TGCGCCAGCAGCCAAGACGGGACTAGAGATACGCAGTATTTT. Amino acid sequence: CASSQDGTRDTQYF.

This sequence joins TRBV4-3 and TRBJ1-1; 7 nucleotides agree with TRBD1. Germline V gene sequence: CDR1 LGHNA, CDR2 YSLEER. The junction had 7 bases not matched to a gene; V was cut back by 4 bases and J by 8 bases. The CDR3 extends over 13 amino acids. CDR3 protein: CASSRETGREAFF. CDR3 DNA: TGCGCCAGCAGCCGAGAGACAGGGCGAGAAGCTTTCTTT.

In this sample, this clone turned up once. V usage is TRBV6-5 and J usage is TRBJ2-5; TRBD1 or TRBD2 may be the D gene (6 bases each). Germline lookup yields CDR1 MNHEY and CDR2 SVGAGI. The CDR3 runs 15 residues. V dropped 0 bases and J dropped 5 bases, with 13 bases sitting between them. The DNA of the CDR3 is TGTGCCAGCAGTTACTCCCCGGGGGCGGGCGAGACCCAGTACTTC. It translates to CASSYSPGAGETQYF.

The chain recombines TRBV7-2 with TRBJ2-5, with D perhaps TRBD1 (5 bases). Per germline, CDR1 SGHTA and CDR2 FQGNSA. The CDR3 contains 14 residues. The V gene lost 1 base and the J gene lost 2 bases, with 8 bases spanning the gap. The CDR3 sequence: CASSLGHRQETQYF. The CDR3 nucleotides read TGTGCCAGCAGCTTAGGTCACAGGCAAGAGACCCAGTACTTC.

This chain uses TRBV19 with TRBJ1-5; 9 bases are a match to TRBD1. The CDR3 runs to 13 residues. In germline, CDR1 is LNHDA, CDR2 SQIVND (reference sequence). Trimming removed 6 bases from V and 7 bases from J; junction bases left unmatched: 4. CDR3 region: CASRGQGRQPQHF. The CDR3 DNA follows: TGTGCCAGTAGGGGACAGGGCCGGCAGCCCCAGCATTTT.

This sequence joins TRBV10-3 and TRBJ1-2; a weak D match, TRBD1 (5 bases). This CDR3 comprises 16 residues. Per germline, CDR1 ENHRY and CDR2 SYGVKD. Trimming removed 4 bases from V and 0 bases from J, with 15 bases in between. In DNA, the CDR3 is TGTGCCATCAGTGGGGAAGGGGCTACGGCTAACTATGGCTACACCTTC. Its translation is CAISGEGATANYGYTF.

This sequence joins TRBV30 and TRBJ2-2; tentatively, D is TRBD1 (6 bases). The CDR3 totals 13 residues. The V and J ends lost 0 bases and 8 bases respectively, with 10 bases between them. Germline assignment: CDR1 GTSNPN and CDR2 SVGIG (reference sequence). The DNA for the CDR3 is TGTGCCTGGAGTGTACTCGGACAGGGGGAGCTGTTTTTT. It is translated as CAWSVLGQGELFF.

The table lists this clone with a few counts. Other nucleotide sequences in the sample specify the same CDR3. The chain is built from TRBV19 and TRBJ2-2; D not certain. The germline V and J ends were trimmed by 3 bases and 6 bases, with 11 bases remaining between them. This CDR3 is built from 14 residues. CDR1 is LNHDA and CDR2 is SQIVND in the germline V gene (reference sequence). Written as DNA, the CDR3 is TGTGCCAGTAGTATGGGTCTGCCCCCCGGGGAGCTGTTTTTT. The encoded protein is CASSMGLPPGELFF.

The chain couples TRBV7-8 to TRBJ1-6; D ambiguous. V was trimmed by 4 bases and J by 3 bases, leaving 13 bases between them. This CDR3 is 16 amino acids long. Germline assignment: CDR1 SGHVS and CDR2 FQNEAQ. DNA of the CDR3: TGTGCCAGCAGCTCATGGGCCCGAGGCTATAATTCACCCCTCCACTTT. It specifies CASSSWARGYNSPLHF.

This sequence joins TRBV29-1 and TRBJ1-2; 11 nucleotides line up with TRBD1. The CDR3 is made up of 16 amino acids. V lost 3 bases to trimming and J lost 3 bases; unmatched junction nucleotides: 9. CDR1 and CDR2 from the germline V gene are SQVTM and ANQGSEA. CDR3: CSVDSFGTGGDYGYTF. The DNA of the CDR3 is TGCAGCGTTGACTCTTTCGGGACAGGGGGTGACTATGGCTACACCTTC.

The chain is built from TRBV7-2 and TRBJ1-2; no clear D gene. The germline gives CDR1 SGHTA, CDR2 FQGNSA. CDR3 length: 13 amino acids. V gave up 3 bases and J gave up 3 bases, with 8 bases separating them. The CDR3 sequence is CASSFSADYGYTF. CDR3 nucleotides: TGTGCCAGCAGCTTTTCCGCGGACTATGGCTACACCTTC.

This clone has just one count. The chain couples TRBV5-1 to TRBJ2-3; no clear D. CDR3 length equals 13 residues. Per germline, CDR1 SGHRS and CDR2 YFSETQ. V lost 6 bases and J lost 4, with 12 bases in between. CDR3 in amino acids: CASNPTSADTQYF. CDR3 DNA: TGCGCCAGCAACCCCACATCAGCAGATACGCAGTATTTT.

There are a few counts of this clone. This chain joins TRBV5-1 and TRBJ2-5; D is uncertain. The germline V gene encodes CDR1 SGHRS and CDR2 YFSETQ. The CDR3 spans 14 residues. With 0 bases removed from V and 2 bases from J, the gap between germline ends came to 8 bases. This CDR3 is CASSLGPNQETQYF. The CDR3 DNA is TGCGCCAGCAGCTTGGGCCCAAATCAAGAGACCCAGTACTTC.

This chain joins TRBV14 and TRBJ1-2; no clear D gene. The CDR3 has 13 residues. Trimming cost V 0 bases and J 7 bases, with 9 bases left between them. Germline values: CDR1 SGHDN, CDR2 FVKESK. The CDR3 DNA reads as TGTGCCAGCAGCCAAGACGGGCCTTCTGGCTACACCTTC. It codes for CASSQDGPSGYTF.

V usage is TRBV5-1 and J usage is TRBJ1-6; TRBD1 is a possible D gene (5 bases). Germline CDR1 is SGHRS and CDR2 is YFSETQ. This CDR3 has 15 residues. Trimming pared 1 base from V and 13 bases from J, leaving 18 bases between. Here the CDR3 reads CASSLNQGAVSPLHF. The DNA of the CDR3 is TGCGCCAGCAGCTTGAACCAGGGTGCTGTTTCGCCCCTCCACTTT.

This clone was detected a few times. J is TRBJ2-7 and V is TRBV30; 7 bases match TRBD2. This CDR3 contains 15 residues. The germline V gene has CDR1 GTSNPN and CDR2 SVGIG (reference sequence). V lost 2 bases, J lost 5 bases, and 12 bases stayed unmatched. This CDR3 reads CAWSLGEGLRNEQYF. CDR3 coding DNA: TGTGCCTGGAGTCTTGGGGAGGGCCTTAGGAACGAGCAGTACTTC.